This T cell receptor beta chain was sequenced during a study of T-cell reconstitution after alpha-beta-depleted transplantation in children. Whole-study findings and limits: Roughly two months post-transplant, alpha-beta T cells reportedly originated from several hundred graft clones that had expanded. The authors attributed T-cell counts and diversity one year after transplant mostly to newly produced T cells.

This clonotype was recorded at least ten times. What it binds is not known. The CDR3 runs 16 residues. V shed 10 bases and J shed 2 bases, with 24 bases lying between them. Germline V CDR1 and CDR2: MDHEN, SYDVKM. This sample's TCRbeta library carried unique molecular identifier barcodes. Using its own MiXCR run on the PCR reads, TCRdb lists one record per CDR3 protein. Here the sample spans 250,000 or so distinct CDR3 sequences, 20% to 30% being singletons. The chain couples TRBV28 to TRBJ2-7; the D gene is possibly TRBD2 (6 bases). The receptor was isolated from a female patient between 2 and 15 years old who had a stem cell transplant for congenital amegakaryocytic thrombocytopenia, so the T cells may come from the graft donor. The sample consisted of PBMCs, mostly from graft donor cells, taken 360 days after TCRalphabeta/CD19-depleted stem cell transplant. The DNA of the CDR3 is TGTGCCACCCAGAAGCAAGCGGGTAAACCCGCCTACGAGCAGTACTTC. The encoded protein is CATQKQAGKPAYEQYF.